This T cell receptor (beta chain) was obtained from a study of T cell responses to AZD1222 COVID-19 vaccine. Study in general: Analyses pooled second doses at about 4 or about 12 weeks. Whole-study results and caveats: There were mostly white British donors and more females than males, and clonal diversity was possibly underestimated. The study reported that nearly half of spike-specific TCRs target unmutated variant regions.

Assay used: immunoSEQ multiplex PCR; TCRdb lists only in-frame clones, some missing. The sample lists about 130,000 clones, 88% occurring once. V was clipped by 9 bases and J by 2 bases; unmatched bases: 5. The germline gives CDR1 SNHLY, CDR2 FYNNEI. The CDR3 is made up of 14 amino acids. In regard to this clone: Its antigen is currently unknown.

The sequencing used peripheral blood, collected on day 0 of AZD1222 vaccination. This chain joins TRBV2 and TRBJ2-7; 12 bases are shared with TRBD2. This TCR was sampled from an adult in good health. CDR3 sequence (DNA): TGTGCCAGTTCACGACTAGCGGGGGCCTACGAGCAGTACTTC. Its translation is CASSRLAGAYEQYF.